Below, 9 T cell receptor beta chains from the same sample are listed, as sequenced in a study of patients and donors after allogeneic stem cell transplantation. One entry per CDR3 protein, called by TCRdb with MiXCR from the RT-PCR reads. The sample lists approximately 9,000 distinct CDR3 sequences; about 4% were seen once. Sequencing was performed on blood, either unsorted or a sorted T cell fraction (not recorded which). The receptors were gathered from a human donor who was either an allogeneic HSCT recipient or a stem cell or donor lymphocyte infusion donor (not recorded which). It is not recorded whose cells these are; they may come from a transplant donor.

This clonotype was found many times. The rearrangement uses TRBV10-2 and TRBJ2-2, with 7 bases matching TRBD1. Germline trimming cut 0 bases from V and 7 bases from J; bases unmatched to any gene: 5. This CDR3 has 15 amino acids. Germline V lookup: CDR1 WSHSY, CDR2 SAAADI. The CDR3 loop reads CASSESGGDSGELFF. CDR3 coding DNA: TGCGCCAGCAGTGAGTCGGGTGGGGACAGCGGGGAGCTGTTTTTT.

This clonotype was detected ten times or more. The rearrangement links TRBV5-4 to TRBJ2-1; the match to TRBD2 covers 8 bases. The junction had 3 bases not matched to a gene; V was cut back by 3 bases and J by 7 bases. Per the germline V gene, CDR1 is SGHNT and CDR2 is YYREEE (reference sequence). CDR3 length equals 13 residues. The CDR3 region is CASSWGLVNEQFF. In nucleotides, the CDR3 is TGTGCCAGCAGCTGGGGACTAGTGAATGAGCAGTTCTTC. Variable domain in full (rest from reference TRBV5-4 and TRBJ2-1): ETGVTQSPTHLIKTRGQQVTLRCSSQSGHNTVSWYQQALGQGPQFIFQYYREEENGRGNFPPRFSGLQFPNYSSELNVNALELDDSALYLCASSWGLVNEQFFGPGTRLTVL.

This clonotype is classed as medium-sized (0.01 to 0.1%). The CDR3 DNA reads as TGTGCCAGCAGAATGGGTCCCGGGGAGCTGTTTTTT. Its translation is CASRMGPGELFF. The gene calls are TRBV6-5 and TRBJ2-2, with no clear D. The CDR3 runs 12 residues. From germline, CDR1 is MNHEY and CDR2 SVGAGI. The V gene lost 6 bases and the J gene lost 6 bases, with 8 bases spanning the gap.

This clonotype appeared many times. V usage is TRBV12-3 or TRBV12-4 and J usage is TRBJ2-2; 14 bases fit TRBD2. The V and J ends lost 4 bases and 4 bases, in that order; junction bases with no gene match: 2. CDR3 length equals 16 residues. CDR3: CASSYGLAGGTGELFF. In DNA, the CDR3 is TGTGCCAGCAGTTACGGACTAGCGGGAGGCACCGGGGAGCTGTTTTTT.

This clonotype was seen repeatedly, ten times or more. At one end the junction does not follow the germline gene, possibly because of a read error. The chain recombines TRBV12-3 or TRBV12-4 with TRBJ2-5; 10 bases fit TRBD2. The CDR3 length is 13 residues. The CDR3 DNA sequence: TGTGCCAGCAGTCTAGCGGGAGTGGAGACCCAGTACTTC. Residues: CASSLAGVETQYF.

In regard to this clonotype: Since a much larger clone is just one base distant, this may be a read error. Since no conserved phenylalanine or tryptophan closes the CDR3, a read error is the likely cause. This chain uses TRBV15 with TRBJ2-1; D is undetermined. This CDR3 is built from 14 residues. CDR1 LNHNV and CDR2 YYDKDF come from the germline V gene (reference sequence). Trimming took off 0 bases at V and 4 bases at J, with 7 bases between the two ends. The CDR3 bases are TGTGCCACCAGCAGAGAACTACTGTACAATGAGCAGTTCTCC. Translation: CATSRELLYNEQFS.

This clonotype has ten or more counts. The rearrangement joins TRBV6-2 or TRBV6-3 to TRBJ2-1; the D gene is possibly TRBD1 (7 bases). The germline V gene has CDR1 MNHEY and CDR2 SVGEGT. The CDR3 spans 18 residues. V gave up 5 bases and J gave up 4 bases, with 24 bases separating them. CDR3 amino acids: CASSKASGGGLRYNEQFF. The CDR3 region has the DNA TGTGCCAGCAGTAAAGCGTCCGGAGGGGGCTTAAGGTACAATGAGCAGTTCTTC.

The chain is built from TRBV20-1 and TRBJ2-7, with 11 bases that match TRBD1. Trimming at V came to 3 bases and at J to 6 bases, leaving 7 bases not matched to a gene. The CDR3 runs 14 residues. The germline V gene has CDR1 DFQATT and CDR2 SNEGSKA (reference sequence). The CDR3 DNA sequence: TGCAGTGCTAGGGGAGGACAGGGGGCTATCGAGCAGTACTTC. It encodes CSARGGQGAIEQYF.

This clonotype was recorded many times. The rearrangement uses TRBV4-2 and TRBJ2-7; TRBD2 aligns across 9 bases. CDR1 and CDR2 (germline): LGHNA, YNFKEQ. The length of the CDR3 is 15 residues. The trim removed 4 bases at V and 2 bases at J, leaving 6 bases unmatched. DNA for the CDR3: TGTGCCAGCAGCCTTTCGACTAGCGGAGCCTACGAGCAGTACTTC. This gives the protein CASSLSTSGAYEQYF.